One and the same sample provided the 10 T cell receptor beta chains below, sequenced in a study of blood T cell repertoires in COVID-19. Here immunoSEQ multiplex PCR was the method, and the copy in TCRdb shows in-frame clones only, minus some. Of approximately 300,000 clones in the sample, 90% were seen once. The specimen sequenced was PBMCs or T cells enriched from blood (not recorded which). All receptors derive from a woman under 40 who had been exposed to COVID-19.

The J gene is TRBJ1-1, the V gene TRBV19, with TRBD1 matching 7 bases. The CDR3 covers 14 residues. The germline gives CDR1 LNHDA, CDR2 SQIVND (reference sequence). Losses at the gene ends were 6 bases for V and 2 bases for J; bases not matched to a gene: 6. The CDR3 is CASRLRGSNTEAFF. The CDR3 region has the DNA TGTGCCAGTAGACTCAGGGGGAGTAACACTGAAGCTTTCTTT.

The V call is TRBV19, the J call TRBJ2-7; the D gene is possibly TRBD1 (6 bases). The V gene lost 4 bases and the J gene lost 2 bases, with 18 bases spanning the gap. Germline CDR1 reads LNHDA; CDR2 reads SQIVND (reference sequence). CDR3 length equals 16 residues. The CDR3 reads CASSTAYPRDTYEQYF. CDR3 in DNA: TGTGCCAGTAGTACCGCCTATCCAAGGGACACCTACGAGCAGTACTTC.

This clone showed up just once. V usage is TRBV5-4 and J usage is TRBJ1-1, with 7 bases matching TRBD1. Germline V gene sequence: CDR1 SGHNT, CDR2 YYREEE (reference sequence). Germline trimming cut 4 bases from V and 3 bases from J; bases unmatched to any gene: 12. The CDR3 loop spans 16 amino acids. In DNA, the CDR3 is TGTGCCAGCAGCCCCACAGGGGCCGGAGGGGACACTGAAGCTTTCTTT. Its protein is CASSPTGAGGDTEAFF. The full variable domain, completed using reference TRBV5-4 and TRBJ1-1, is ETGVTQSPTHLIKTRGQQVTLRCSSQSGHNTVSWYQQALGQGPQFIFQYYREEENGRGNFPPRFSGLQFPNYSSELNVNALELDDSALYLCASSPTGAGGDTEAFFGQGTRLTVV.

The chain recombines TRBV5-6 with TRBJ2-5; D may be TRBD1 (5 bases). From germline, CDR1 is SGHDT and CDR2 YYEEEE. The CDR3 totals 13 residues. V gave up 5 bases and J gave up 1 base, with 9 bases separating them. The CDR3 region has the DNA TGTGCCAGCAGTAGGGGCTTCCAAGAGACCCAGTACTTC. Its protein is CASSRGFQETQYF.

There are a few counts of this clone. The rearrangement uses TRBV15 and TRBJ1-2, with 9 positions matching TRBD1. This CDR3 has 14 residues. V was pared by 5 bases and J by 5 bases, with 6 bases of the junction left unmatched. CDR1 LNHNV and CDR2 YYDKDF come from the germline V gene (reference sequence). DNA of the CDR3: TGTGCCACCAGCCCCCGGGACAGGGCTTATGGCTACACCTTC. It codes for CATSPRDRAYGYTF.

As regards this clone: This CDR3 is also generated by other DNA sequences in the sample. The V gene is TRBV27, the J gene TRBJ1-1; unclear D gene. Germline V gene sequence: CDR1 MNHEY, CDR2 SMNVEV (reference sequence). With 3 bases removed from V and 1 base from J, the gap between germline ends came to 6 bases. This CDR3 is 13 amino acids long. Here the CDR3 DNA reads TGTGCCAGCAGTTTTCCAGGGAACACTGAAGCTTTCTTT. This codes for CASSFPGNTEAFF.

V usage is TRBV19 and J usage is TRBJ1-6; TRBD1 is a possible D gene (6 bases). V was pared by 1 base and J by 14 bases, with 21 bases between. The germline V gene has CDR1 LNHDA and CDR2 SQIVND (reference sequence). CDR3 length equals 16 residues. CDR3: CASSIVRGRGALALHF. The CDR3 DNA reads TGTGCCAGTAGTATAGTACGGGGCCGGGGGGCTCTGGCCCTCCACTTT. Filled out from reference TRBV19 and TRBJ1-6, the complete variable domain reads DGGITQSPKYLFRKEGQNVTLSCEQNLNHDAMYWYRQDPGQGLRLIYYSQIVNDFQKGDIAEGYSVSREKKESFPLTVTSAQKNPTAFYLCASSIVRGRGALALHFGNGTRLTVT.

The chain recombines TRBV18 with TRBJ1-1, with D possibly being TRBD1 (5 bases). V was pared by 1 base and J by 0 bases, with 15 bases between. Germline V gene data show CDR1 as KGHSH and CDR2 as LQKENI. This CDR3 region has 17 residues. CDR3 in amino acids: CASSPQGMAVMNTEAFF. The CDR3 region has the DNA TGTGCCAGCTCACCACAGGGGATGGCTGTAATGAACACTGAAGCTTTCTTT.

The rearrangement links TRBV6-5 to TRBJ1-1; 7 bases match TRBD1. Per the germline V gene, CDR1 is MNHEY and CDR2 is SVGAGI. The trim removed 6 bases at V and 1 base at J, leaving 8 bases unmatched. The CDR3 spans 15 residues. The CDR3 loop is CASRKTGRGNTEAFF. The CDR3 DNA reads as TGTGCCAGCAGAAAGACAGGGCGCGGGAACACTGAAGCTTTCTTT.

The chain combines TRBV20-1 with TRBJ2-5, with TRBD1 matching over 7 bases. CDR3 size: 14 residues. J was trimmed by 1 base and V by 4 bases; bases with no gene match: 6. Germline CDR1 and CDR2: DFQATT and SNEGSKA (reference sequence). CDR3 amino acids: CSANERTGQETQYF. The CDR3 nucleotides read TGCAGTGCTAATGAGAGGACAGGCCAAGAGACCCAGTACTTC.